This T cell receptor (beta chain) was sequenced during a study of breast tumors, draining lymph nodes, adjacent tissues. Whole-study findings and limits: Tumor repertoires ranked between lymph nodes and nontumor tissue in diversity, with V and J gene preferences. Luminal-like breast cancer showed significantly greater tumor-nontumor repertoire similarity than basal-like breast cancer did. The lymph node origin of tumor T cells was framed as consistent with a hypothesis, not demonstrated.

V dropped 3 bases and J dropped 2 bases, with 10 bases sitting between them. The germline V gene has CDR1 SGHTA and CDR2 FQGNSA. This CDR3 contains 15 residues. This clonotype was counted at least ten times. Its antigen is still unknown. Each CDR3 protein is one row after TCRdb ran MiXCR on the multiplex PCR reads. Here the sample spans 9,000 to 15,000 distinct CDR3 sequences, around 34% being singletons. The sequence was collected from a female donor with breast cancer. Some clones in this sample may be carry-over from other donors' samples. What was sequenced was breast tumor tissue. This sequence joins TRBV7-2 and TRBJ1-4, with D tentatively TRBD1 (5 bases). The CDR3 nucleotides are TGTGCCAGCAGCTTTGGGTGGGGCACTAATGAAAAACTGTTTTTT. It translates to CASSFGWGTNEKLFF.